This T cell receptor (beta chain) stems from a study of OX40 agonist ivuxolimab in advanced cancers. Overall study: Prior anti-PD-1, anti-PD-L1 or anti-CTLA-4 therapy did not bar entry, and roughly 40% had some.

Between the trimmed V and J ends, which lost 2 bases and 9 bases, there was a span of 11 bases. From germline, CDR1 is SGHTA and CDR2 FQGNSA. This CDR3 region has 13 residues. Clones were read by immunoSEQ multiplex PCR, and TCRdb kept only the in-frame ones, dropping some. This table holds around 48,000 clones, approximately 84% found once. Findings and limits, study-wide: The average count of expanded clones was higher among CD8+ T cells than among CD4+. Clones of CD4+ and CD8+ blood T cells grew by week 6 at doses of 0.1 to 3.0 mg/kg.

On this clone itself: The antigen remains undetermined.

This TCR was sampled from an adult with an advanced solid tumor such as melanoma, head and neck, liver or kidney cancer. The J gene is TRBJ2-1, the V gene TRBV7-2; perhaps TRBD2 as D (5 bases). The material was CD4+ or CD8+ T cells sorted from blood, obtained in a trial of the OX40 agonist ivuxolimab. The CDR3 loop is CASSLNSEGEQFF. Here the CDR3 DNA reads TGTGCCAGCAGCTTAAATAGTGAGGGTGAGCAGTTCTTC.